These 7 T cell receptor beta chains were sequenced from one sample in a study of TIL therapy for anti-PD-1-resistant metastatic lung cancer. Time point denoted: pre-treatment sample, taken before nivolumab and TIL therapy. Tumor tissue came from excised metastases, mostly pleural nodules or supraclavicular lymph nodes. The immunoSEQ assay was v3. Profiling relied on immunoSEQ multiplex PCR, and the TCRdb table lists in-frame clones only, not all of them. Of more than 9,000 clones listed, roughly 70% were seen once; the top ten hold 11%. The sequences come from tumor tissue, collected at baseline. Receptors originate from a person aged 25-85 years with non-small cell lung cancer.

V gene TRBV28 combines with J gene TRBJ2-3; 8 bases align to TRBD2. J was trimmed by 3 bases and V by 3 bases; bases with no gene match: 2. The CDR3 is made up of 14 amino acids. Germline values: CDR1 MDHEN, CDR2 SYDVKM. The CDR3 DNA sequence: TGTGCCAGCAGTTTCGTAGCGGGGACAGATACGCAGTATTTT. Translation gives CASSFVAGTDTQYF.

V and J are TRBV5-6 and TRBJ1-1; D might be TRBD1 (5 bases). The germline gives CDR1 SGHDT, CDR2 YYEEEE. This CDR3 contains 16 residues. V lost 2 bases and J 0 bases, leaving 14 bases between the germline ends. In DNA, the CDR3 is TGTGCCAGCAGCTTCGGGACGAATCTCATGAACACTGAAGCTTTCTTT. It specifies CASSFGTNLMNTEAFF. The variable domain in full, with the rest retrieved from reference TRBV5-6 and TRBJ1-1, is DAGVTQSPTHLIKTRGQQVTLRCSPKSGHDTVSWYQQALGQGPQFIFQYYEEEERQRGNFPDRFSGHQFPNYSSELNVNALLLGDSALYLCASSFGTNLMNTEAFFGQGTRLTVV.

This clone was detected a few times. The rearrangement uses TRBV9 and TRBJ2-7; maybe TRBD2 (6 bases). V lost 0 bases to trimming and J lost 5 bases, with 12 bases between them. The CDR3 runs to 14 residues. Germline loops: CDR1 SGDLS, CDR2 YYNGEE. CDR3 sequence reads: CASSVGGREDEQYF. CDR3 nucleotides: TGTGCCAGCAGCGTAGGTGGCAGGGAGGACGAGCAGTACTTC.

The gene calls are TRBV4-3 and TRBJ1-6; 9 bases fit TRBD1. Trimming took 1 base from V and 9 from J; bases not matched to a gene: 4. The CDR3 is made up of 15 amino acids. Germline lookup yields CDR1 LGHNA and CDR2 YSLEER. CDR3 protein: CASSQVQGASSPLHF. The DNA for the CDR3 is TGCGCCAGCAGCCAAGTACAGGGGGCTAGTTCACCCCTCCACTTT.

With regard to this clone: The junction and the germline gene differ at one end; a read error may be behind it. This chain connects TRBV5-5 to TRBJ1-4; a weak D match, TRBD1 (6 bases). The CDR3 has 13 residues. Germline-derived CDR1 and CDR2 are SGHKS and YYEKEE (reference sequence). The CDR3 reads CANSLGTNEKLFF. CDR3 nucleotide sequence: TGTGCCAACAGCCTAGGGACAAATGAAAAACTGTTTTTT.

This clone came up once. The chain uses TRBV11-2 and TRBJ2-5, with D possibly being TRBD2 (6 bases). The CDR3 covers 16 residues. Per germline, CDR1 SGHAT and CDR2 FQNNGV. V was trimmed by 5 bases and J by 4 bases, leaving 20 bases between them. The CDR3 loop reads CASSPRLESEGETQYF. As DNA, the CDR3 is TGTGCCAGCAGCCCGCGACTAGAATCCGAGGGAGAGACCCAGTACTTC.

CDR3 DNA sequence: TGTGCCAGCAGTTTAGACCCGGGACAGATTAACTATGGCTACACCTTC. This codes for CASSLDPGQINYGYTF. The rearrangement uses TRBV27 and TRBJ1-2, with TRBD1 matching 7 bases. The junction had 7 bases not matched to a gene; V was cut back by 2 bases and J by 1 base. CDR1 and CDR2 (germline): MNHEY, SMNVEV (reference sequence). This CDR3 has 16 amino acids.